This TCR beta chain originates from a study of T-cell reconstitution after alpha-beta-depleted transplantation in children. Findings and caveats of the study: About two months after transplant, alpha-beta T cells reportedly came from several hundred expanded graft clones.

As regards this clonotype: Its cognate antigen is unknown.

The CDR3 contains 15 residues. Trimming at V came to 2 bases and at J to 3 bases, leaving 4 bases not matched to a gene. Germline CDR1 is MDHEN and CDR2 is SYDVKM. Researchers prepared the TCRbeta library using unique molecular identifiers, the study reports. TCRdb called the PCR reads again in MiXCR, with one record for every CDR3 protein. The sample holds fewer than 550,000 distinct CDR3 sequences, about an eighth seen once. The J gene is TRBJ2-5, the V gene TRBV28, with 9 bases that match TRBD2. This material consisted of PBMCs, mostly from graft donor cells, taken 180 days after TCRalphabeta/CD19-depleted stem cell transplant. The receptor was derived from a female patient aged 2-10 years who had a stem cell transplant for aplastic anemia, so the T cells may come from the graft donor. DNA for the CDR3: TGTGCCAGCAGTTTAGTAGCGGGAGTGAAAGAGACCCAGTACTTC. This translates into CASSLVAGVKETQYF.